The entry that follows covers one T cell receptor (beta chain) sequence. In the original workflow: Reference gene primers were amplified, and this amplification served to estimate nucleated cell counts. Sequenced by immunoSEQ multiplex PCR; TCRdb stores in-frame clones only, minus some. V and J calls and clone size come straight from that table; D and trimming were deduced from the DNA. The table shows some 200,000 clones, with around 84% occurring only once. V dropped 5 bases and J dropped 4; count of bases not matched to a gene: 11. This CDR3 region has 15 residues. Per the germline V gene, CDR1 is SGHDT and CDR2 is YYEEEE. This sample was included in a study of blood T cell repertoires in COVID-19. Study-level background: Sources were T cells, B-cell-depleted T cells, or PBMCs; the material itself was cDNA or gDNA.

The V gene is TRBV5-6, the J gene TRBJ1-1; 7 bases map to TRBD1. This TCR was recovered from a man between 25 and 39 years old with active or convalescent COVID-19. Sequencing was carried out using peripheral blood. In DNA form, the CDR3 reads TGTGCCAGCAGTCGAGCCACAGGGGTAGTCACTGAAGCTTTCTTT. Residues: CASSRATGVVTEAFF.